The 12 T cell receptor beta chains in this list originate from one sample, sequenced in a study of blood T cell repertoires in COVID-19. The method was immunoSEQ multiplex PCR; TCRdb's version includes in-frame clones alone and lacks a portion of them. The table includes 55,000 to 80,000 clones, nearly 90% detected once. Sequencing was carried out using peripheral blood. The receptors here all came from a man aged 50-59 years with active COVID-19.

This chain joins TRBV5-1 and TRBJ2-1, with 11 bases identical to TRBD2. CDR1 is SGHRS and CDR2 is YFSETQ in the germline V gene. The V gene end was trimmed by 1 base and the J gene end by 9 bases; junction bases not matched to a gene: 3. The CDR3 has 14 residues. CDR3 amino acids: CASSLLAGGSEQFF. The CDR3 DNA is TGCGCCAGCAGCTTGCTAGCGGGGGGCTCTGAGCAGTTCTTC.

The chain joins TRBV30 to TRBJ1-5, with D tentatively TRBD1 (5 bases). This CDR3 has 13 amino acids. Germline-derived CDR1 and CDR2 are GTSNPN and SVGIG (reference sequence). V lost 1 base, J lost 9 bases, and 13 bases lay in between. CDR3 in DNA: TGTGCCTGGAGTGGGGGCACGGATTGGCCCCAGCATTTT. The encoded protein is CAWSGGTDWPQHF.

The chain uses TRBV7-9 and TRBJ2-3; TRBD2 might be the D (7 bases). The germline V gene encodes CDR1 SEHNR and CDR2 FQNEAQ (reference sequence). V gave up 2 bases and J gave up 2 bases, with 17 bases separating them. The CDR3 consists of 17 residues. The CDR3 sequence: CASSLFSLRGPTDTQYF. The CDR3, as DNA: TGTGCCAGCAGCTTATTCTCGCTGCGGGGGCCCACAGATACGCAGTATTTT.

This chain links TRBV7-2 with TRBJ2-3, with a possible D match to TRBD2 (7 bases). Germline CDR1 reads SGHTA; CDR2 reads FQGNSA. V lost 5 bases to trimming and J lost 3 bases, with 15 bases between them. The CDR3 loop spans 15 amino acids. Written as DNA, the CDR3 is TGTGCCAGCAGCCCCGGGGGGCGTCATACAGATACGCAGTATTTT. Residues: CASSPGGRHTDTQYF.

The rearrangement uses TRBV6-5 and TRBJ1-6, with D perhaps matching TRBD1 (6 bases). CDR1 MNHEY and CDR2 SVGAGI come from the germline V gene. The CDR3 runs 14 residues. Trimming cost V 11 bases and J 5 bases, with 16 bases left between them. This CDR3 is CASGTGSDNSPLHF. CDR3 coding DNA: TGTGCCTCAGGAACAGGGTCAGATAATTCACCCCTCCACTTT.

The chain has TRBV3-1 (or the pseudogene TRBV3-2) and TRBJ2-2, with TRBD2 identical over 8 bases. CDR3 length: 17 amino acids. In germline, CDR1 is LGHDT, CDR2 YNNKEL (reference sequence). The J segment lost 7 bases and the V segment lost 4 bases, leaving 14 bases of the junction unmatched. CDR3 nucleotide sequence: TGTGCCAGCAGCCCCGAGACCTACGGGGGGGCCGGCGGGGAGCTGTTTTTT. Residues: CASSPETYGGAGGELFF.

The chain is built from TRBV2 and TRBJ1-3; D may be TRBD1 (5 bases). Trimming took 2 bases from V and 4 from J, leaving 15 bases between them. Germline-derived CDR1 and CDR2 are SNHLY and FYNNEI. The CDR3 contains 16 residues. This CDR3 is CASSEPGRGAGNTIYF. CDR3 coding DNA: TGTGCCAGCAGTGAACCGGGGAGGGGCGCCGGAAACACCATATATTTT.

This clone is labeled as large. The chain carries TRBV5-1 and TRBJ1-1; 7 bases map to TRBD1. Per germline, CDR1 SGHRS and CDR2 YFSETQ. The trim removed 4 bases at V and 1 base at J, leaving 10 bases unmatched. CDR3 length: 16 residues. The CDR3: CASSPLRQGGNTEAFF. CDR3 in DNA: TGCGCCAGCAGCCCTCTCCGACAGGGAGGGAACACTGAAGCTTTCTTT.

The genes are TRBV7-8 and TRBJ2-1; TRBD1 might be the D (6 bases). Trimming removed 4 bases from V and 8 bases from J, with 12 bases in between. Germline values: CDR1 SGHVS, CDR2 FQNEAQ. CDR3 length: 13 amino acids. The CDR3 bases are TGTGCCAGCAGCTCCAGGGGCCCCGATGAGCAGTTCTTC. It is translated as CASSSRGPDEQFF.

The chain uses TRBV6-7 and TRBJ2-7; a possible D gene is TRBD1 (6 bases). TRBV6-7 is an ORF; its function is uncertain. The V gene lost 2 bases and the J gene lost 1 base, with 15 bases spanning the gap. This CDR3 is built from 16 residues. The CDR3 protein is CASSYAASGESYEQYF. CDR3 nucleotide sequence: TGTGCCAGCAGTTACGCGGCGTCAGGGGAGTCCTACGAGCAGTACTTC.

The genes are TRBV18 and TRBJ2-1; 9 positions match TRBD1. Losses at the gene ends were 3 bases for V and 7 bases for J; bases not matched to a gene: 19. Per germline, CDR1 KGHSH and CDR2 LQKENI. The CDR3 sequence is 19 residues long. The CDR3 DNA follows: TGTGCCAGCTCACCTGGCGGAGGGGTCACAGGGGGCATTAAGAATGAGCAGTTCTTC. Translating it yields CASSPGGGVTGGIKNEQFF.

In its sample, this clone was seen once. CDR3 nucleotide sequence: TGTGCCAGCAGGTTCCGTAGAACTGGGGCCAACGTCCTGACTTTC. Encoded protein: CASRFRRTGANVLTF. The chain carries TRBV5-6 and TRBJ2-6; D gene uncertain. This CDR3 spans 15 amino acids. CDR1 SGHDT and CDR2 YYEEEE come from the germline V gene. Between the trimmed V and J ends, which lost 5 bases and 2 bases, there was a span of 11 bases.